These 22 T cell receptor beta chains came from one sample sequenced in a study of T cells in Graves' hyperthyroidism and ophthalmopathy. Amplification of TCR beta CDR3 regions was performed using RNA transcripts as template. The HTBI set primed first-round TCR CDR3 RT-PCR. One entry per CDR3 protein results from TCRdb running MiXCR on the multiplex PCR reads. The data hold fewer than 350,000 distinct CDR3 sequences, with about 19% observed a single time. The sample taken for sequencing was blood. These receptors all stem from a man aged 45-60 years with Graves' ophthalmopathy.

V is TRBV7-3 and J is TRBJ2-5, with 8 bases that match TRBD2. This CDR3 has 17 amino acids. Germline loops: CDR1 SGHTA, CDR2 FQGTGA. The V and J ends lost 5 bases and 4 bases, in that order; junction bases with no gene match: 15. The CDR3 DNA reads as TGTGCCAGCAGCCCGGGAGCGGGAGAAAGGGGGAGAGAGACCCAGTACTTC. This codes for CASSPGAGERGRETQYF.

Comments on this clonotype: An end of the junction does not agree with germline; a read error may underlie this. The chain links TRBV27 to TRBJ2-7; 11 nucleotides align to TRBD1. The CDR3 is made up of 14 amino acids. Germline V gene data show CDR1 as MNHEY and CDR2 as SMNVEV (reference sequence). CDR3 DNA: TGTGCCAGCAGTCCGGACAGGGGGCCCTACGAGCAGCACTTC. Its protein product is CASSPDRGPYEQHF.

This clonotype was observed a handful of times. The genes are TRBV15 and TRBJ2-7; a weak D match, TRBD2 (5 bases). Trimming took off 0 bases at V and 7 bases at J, with 13 bases between the two ends. The CDR3 is 14 residues long. Per germline, CDR1 LNHNV and CDR2 YYDKDF (reference sequence). This chain's CDR3 is CATSRDLGVGEQYF. Here the CDR3 DNA reads TGTGCCACCAGCAGAGATCTGGGAGTCGGGGAGCAGTACTTC.

This sequence joins TRBV28 and TRBJ1-1, with 7 bases that match TRBD1. Trimming removed 4 bases from V and 8 bases from J; junction bases left unmatched: 7. This CDR3 spans 13 amino acids. Germline CDR1 reads MDHEN; CDR2 reads SYDVKM. This CDR3 reads CASSSRTGPEAFF. In DNA, the CDR3 is TGTGCCAGCAGTTCCCGGACAGGACCAGAAGCTTTCTTT.

A word on this clonotype: This CDR3 fails to terminate in the conserved phenylalanine or tryptophan, so it likely reflects a read error. The chain joins TRBV3-1 to TRBJ2-2; 12 nucleotides agree with TRBD1. There are 18 residues in the CDR3. Trimming removed 4 bases from V and 0 bases from J; junction bases left unmatched: 6. CDR1 LGHDT and CDR2 YNNKEL come from the germline V gene (reference sequence). Here the CDR3 DNA reads TGTGCCAGCAGCCGCCGGGACAGGGGGCCAACGAACACCGGGGAGCTGTTTTCT. Its protein is CASSRRDRGPTNTGELFS.

Comments on this clonotype: A junction end diverges from the germline sequence, so it may reflect a read error. The chain carries TRBV3-1 and TRBJ2-5; 7 bases match TRBD1. Looked up from germline, CDR1 is LGHDT and CDR2 is YNNKEL (reference sequence). The CDR3 has 13 residues. The CDR3 is CAGSHTGEETQYF. The CDR3 region has the DNA TGTGCCGGCAGCCATACAGGGGAAGAGACCCAGTACTTC.

In its sample, this clonotype was seen a few times. The rearrangement joins TRBV5-1 to TRBJ1-4; D is undetermined. This CDR3 comprises 15 residues. Trimming removed 8 bases at V and 2 bases at J, with 16 bases between. CDR1 and CDR2 (germline): SGHRS, YFSETQ. CDR3 sequence: CASGSGRTTNEKLFF. As DNA, the CDR3 is TGCGCCAGTGGGTCCGGGCGGACGACTAATGAAAAACTGTTTTTT. Together with reference TRBV5-1 and TRBJ1-4, the CDR3 gives the full variable domain: KAGVTQTPRYLIKTRGQQVTLSCSPISGHRSVSWYQQTPGQGLQFLFEYFSETQRNKGNFPGRFSGRQFSNSRSEMNVSTLELGDSALYLCASGSGRTTNEKLFFGSGTQLSVL.

This clonotype was counted a few times. The chain carries TRBV6-1 and TRBJ1-2; D gene unclear. The CDR3 spans 17 residues. V lost 1 base, J lost 1 base, and 16 bases lay in between. Per the germline V gene, CDR1 is MNHNS and CDR2 is SASEGT. CDR3 nucleotides: TGTGCCAGCAGTGAAGAACGGTGGAGGACGGATAACTATGGCTACACCTTC. This sequence encodes CASSEERWRTDNYGYTF.

V is TRBV18 and J is TRBJ1-2; TRBD1 matches 8 bases. The CDR3 totals 14 residues. Germline V gene data show CDR1 as KGHSH and CDR2 as LQKENI. Losses at the gene ends were 2 bases for V and 4 bases for J; bases not matched to a gene: 3. The chain's CDR3 is CASSPGQGAYGYTF. As DNA, the CDR3 is TGTGCCAGCTCACCAGGGCAGGGGGCCTATGGCTACACCTTC.

The rearrangement uses TRBV7-2 and TRBJ2-7; 7 bases map to TRBD2. The V segment lost 5 bases and the J segment 5 bases; nucleotides outside the gene matches: 6. CDR3 size: 13 residues. CDR1 is SGHTA and CDR2 is FQGNSA in the germline V gene. In DNA, the CDR3 is TGTGCCAGCAGCACGGTGGGGGGGAACGAGCAGTACTTC. Translation: CASSTVGGNEQYF.

This clonotype was seen a handful of times. This chain uses TRBV6-1 with TRBJ2-1; D possibly corresponds to TRBD2 (5 bases). Germline-derived CDR1 and CDR2 are MNHNS and SASEGT. The CDR3 runs to 13 residues. Between the trimmed V and J ends, which lost 6 bases and 6 bases, there was a span of 12 bases. The DNA for the CDR3 is TGTGCCAGCAGGCCCCCTGGGAGCAATGAGCAGTTCTTC. Translation: CASRPPGSNEQFF.

This clonotype was counted ten times or more. This chain uses TRBV11-1 with TRBJ2-2; D may be TRBD1 or TRBD2 (5 bases each). The CDR3 is 14 residues long. The V end lost 4 bases, the J end lost 6 bases, and 12 bases lay between the germline ends. Germline lookup yields CDR1 SGHAT and CDR2 FQDESV (reference sequence). The DNA for the CDR3 is TGTGCCAGCAGCTCAAACCAGGGACCCGGGGAGCTGTTTTTT. Translation gives CASSSNQGPGELFF.

The chain has TRBV20-1 and TRBJ1-3; D may be TRBD1 (5 bases). The CDR3 length is 12 residues. Between the trimmed V and J ends, which lost 3 bases and 4 bases, there was a span of 7 bases. Germline loops: CDR1 DFQATT, CDR2 SNEGSKA (reference sequence). The CDR3 region is CSASDSGNTIYF. CDR3 nucleotides: TGCAGTGCTAGTGACAGCGGAAACACCATATATTTT.

The rearrangement links TRBV25-1 to TRBJ2-7; TRBD1 might be the D (5 bases). Germline loops: CDR1 MGHDK, CDR2 SYGVNS. Trimming left V 4 bases short and J 3 bases short, with 13 bases between. The CDR3 length is 14 residues. In DNA form, the CDR3 reads TGTGCCAGCAGTGGGGGCCCCTTGTTCTACGAGCAGTACTTC. It translates to CASSGGPLFYEQYF.

This clonotype was recorded at least ten times. The rearrangement joins TRBV7-6 to TRBJ1-1; TRBD1 is a possible D gene (6 bases). Trimming pared 1 base from V and 1 base from J, leaving 10 bases between. There are 15 residues in the CDR3. Germline-derived CDR1 and CDR2 are SGHVS and FNYEAQ. CDR3 DNA: TGTGCCAGCAGCTTAGGGGGGCTGGAGAACACTGAAGCTTTCTTT. The encoded protein is CASSLGGLENTEAFF.

V and J are TRBV7-9 and TRBJ2-7; TRBD1 matches 7 bases. This CDR3 region has 14 residues. With 5 bases clipped from V and 3 bases from J, the junction kept 7 bases outside the gene matches. Germline lookup yields CDR1 SEHNR and CDR2 FQNEAQ (reference sequence). In DNA form, the CDR3 reads TGTGCCAGCAGCACCTTCCGGGACAGCTACGAGCAGTACTTC. It specifies CASSTFRDSYEQYF.

The V gene is TRBV9, the J gene TRBJ2-1; 13 nucleotides align to TRBD2. Germline loops: CDR1 SGDLS, CDR2 YYNGEE. There are 16 residues in the CDR3. The V segment lost 4 bases and the J segment 3 bases; nucleotides outside the gene matches: 4. DNA of the CDR3: TGTGCCAGCAGCCCGGGACTAGCGGGGTTCTACAATGAGCAGTTCTTC. Its protein product is CASSPGLAGFYNEQFF.

The chain carries TRBV5-1 and TRBJ2-7; no definite D call. V was pared by 1 base and J by 5 bases, with 13 bases between. The germline CDR1 and CDR2 sequences are SGHRS and YFSETQ. This CDR3 has 14 residues. CDR3 residues: CASSLQTVLNEQYF. For the CDR3, the DNA is TGCGCCAGCAGCTTGCAAACAGTGCTTAACGAGCAGTACTTC.

The genes are TRBV5-1 and TRBJ2-1; weak D call: TRBD2 (5 bases). Trimming cost V 6 bases and J 0 bases, with 16 bases left between them. CDR3 length equals 16 residues. Germline-derived CDR1 and CDR2 are SGHRS and YFSETQ. The CDR3 region has the DNA TGCGCCAGCACCCCGCCCGGGGTCGGCTCCTACAATGAGCAGTTCTTC. This encodes CASTPPGVGSYNEQFF.

A remark on this clonotype: One end of the junction does not line up with germline, which may come from a read error. This chain connects TRBV30 to TRBJ2-7; possible D gene TRBD1, 5 bases. The J call may not be correct, given that the DNA end is closer to TRBJ2-1. This CDR3 comprises 12 residues. Germline V gene sequence: CDR1 GTSNPN, CDR2 SVGIG (reference sequence). DNA of the CDR3: TGCGCCTGGAGTGTCCAGGGCTACGAGCAGTTCTTC. It encodes CAWSVQGYEQFF.

This clonotype appeared a few times. The rearrangement links TRBV4-1 to TRBJ2-5; 7 bases fit TRBD2. Germline assignment: CDR1 MGHRA and CDR2 YSYEKL. The CDR3 has 17 residues. J gave up 5 bases and V 0 bases, and 12 bases lay outside the gene matches. CDR3 coding DNA: TGCGCCAGCAGCCAAGATATTAGCGGGTCTGTCAGGGAGACCCAGTACTTC. Encoded protein: CASSQDISGSVRETQYF.

This sequence joins TRBV7-8 and TRBJ2-7, with 10 nucleotides matching TRBD2. The ends lost 5 bases at V and 5 bases at J; junction bases unmatched: 3. The CDR3 runs 13 residues. Germline V gene lookup returns CDR1 SGHVS and CDR2 FQNEAQ. CDR3 nucleotides: TGTGCCAGCAGCCGAAGCGGGAGGGACGAGCAGTACTTC. This translates into CASSRSGRDEQYF.